Shown below are 6 T cell receptor beta chains from a single sample sequenced in a study of Graves' ophthalmopathy and Graves' hyperthyroidism. The sequenced template was RNA, covering the TCR beta CDR3 region. RT-PCR with HTBI primers came first, then second-round multiplex PCR. TCRdb re-analysed the multiplex PCR reads in MiXCR, keeping a single row per CDR3 protein. The table has approximately 640,000 distinct CDR3 sequences, roughly two fifths seen once. The material sequenced was peripheral blood. The origin of the receptors is an adult man with Graves' ophthalmopathy.

The chain is built from TRBV4-3 and TRBJ1-4; D not certain. Germline loops: CDR1 LGHNA, CDR2 YSLEER. V was pared by 4 bases and J by 4 bases, with 10 bases between. This CDR3 is 14 amino acids long. The CDR3 DNA is TGCGCCAGCAGCCGCCGGGCCATTAATGAAAAACTGTTTTTT. Amino acid sequence: CASSRRAINEKLFF.

This clonotype was counted between two and nine times. The CDR3 sequence is CASSQDRFGRGDKSSQYF. The CDR3 nucleotides read TGTGCCAGCAGCCAAGATCGGTTTGGCAGGGGGGATAAGAGTTCCCAGTACTTC. The rearrangement joins TRBV14 to TRBJ2-5, with D maybe TRBD1 (7 bases). V lost 0 bases, J lost 9 bases, and 26 bases lay in between. The V gene's germline CDR1 is SGHDN and CDR2 FVKESK. CDR3 length equals 18 residues.

The CDR3 loop reads CASSQKGARAFF. CDR3 DNA sequence: TGTGCCAGCAGCCAGAAGGGGGCGCGCGCTTTCTTT. V usage is TRBV7-8 and J usage is TRBJ1-1; 7 bases fit TRBD1. Germline CDR1 is SGHVS and CDR2 is FQNEAQ. Germline trimming cut 5 bases from V and 11 bases from J; bases unmatched to any gene: 8. The CDR3 totals 12 residues.

CDR3 in DNA: TGTGCCATCAGTGTGGTCTCGGGACAGGGGAACACTGAAGCTTTCTTT. Translation gives CAISVVSGQGNTEAFF. The V and J genes are TRBV10-3 and TRBJ1-1; the match to TRBD1 covers 9 bases. The CDR3 runs to 16 residues. The germline gives CDR1 ENHRY, CDR2 SYGVKD. V lost 4 bases to trimming and J lost 1 base; unmatched junction nucleotides: 7.

This rearrangement joins TRBV30 to TRBJ1-4; TRBD1 might be the D (5 bases). Germline loops: CDR1 GTSNPN, CDR2 SVGIG (reference sequence). This CDR3 has 12 amino acids. V shed 0 bases and J shed 11 bases, with 10 bases lying between them. CDR3 coding DNA: TGTGCCTGGAGTGTCCCCGGGGGGAAACTGTTTTTT. This translates into CAWSVPGGKLFF.

In the case of this clonotype: It may be a read error: a sequence one base away is much more abundant. The gene calls are TRBV2 and TRBJ2-7; 8 bases map to TRBD1. The J call may be wrong; the DNA end is better matched by TRBJ2-1. This CDR3 has 14 amino acids. Germline assignment: CDR1 SNHLY and CDR2 FYNNEI. Here the CDR3 DNA reads TGTGCCAGCATCTCCCTTACAGGGGGAGGCGAGCAGTTCTTC. Amino acid sequence: CASISLTGGGEQFF.